Following are 11 T cell receptor beta chains from one sample sequenced in a study of cytomegalovirus exposure and HLA in healthy donors. The study ran its PCR with 60 Vbeta and 13 Jbeta primers. Sequencing was performed with immunoSEQ multiplex PCR; in TCRdb, only in-frame clones are kept and a portion is missing. The profile covers 150,000 to 200,000 clones, with about 80% appearing a single time and 0.9% to 1.2% taken by the ten largest. The specimen sequenced was PBMCs. Every receptor here comes from a woman between 40 and 50 years old in good health and CMV-seronegative.

This clone was picked up one time. This sequence joins TRBV5-4 and TRBJ2-7; the D gene is possibly TRBD2 (5 bases). The germline gives CDR1 SGHNT, CDR2 YYREEE (reference sequence). V gave up 0 bases and J gave up 4 bases, with 8 bases separating them. The CDR3 is 13 amino acids. The CDR3 region has the DNA TGTGCCAGCAGCTTGGCGACTACTTACGAGCAGTACTTC. Its protein is CASSLATTYEQYF.

V is TRBV5-1 and J is TRBJ1-2, with 10 nucleotides matching TRBD1. CDR1 and CDR2 from the germline V gene are SGHRS and YFSETQ. With 4 bases clipped from V and 2 bases from J, the junction kept 5 bases outside the gene matches. The CDR3 is 15 residues long. This CDR3 is CASSLGQGGNYGYTF. CDR3 sequence (DNA): TGCGCCAGCAGCCTTGGACAGGGGGGGAACTATGGCTACACCTTC.

The V gene is TRBV18, the J gene TRBJ1-4; no definite D call. Trimming took 2 bases from V and 0 from J, leaving 10 bases between them. There are 16 residues in the CDR3. Germline CDR1 reads KGHSH; CDR2 reads LQKENI. The CDR3 bases are TGTGCCAGCTCACCAGGAACAGCCTCAACTAATGAAAAACTGTTTTTT. Translating it yields CASSPGTASTNEKLFF. Complete variable domain (other parts from reference TRBV18 and TRBJ1-4): NAGVMQNPRHLVRRRGQEARLRCSPMKGHSHVYWYRQLPEEGLKFMVYLQKENIIDESGMPKERFSAEFPKEGPSILRIQQVVRGDSAAYFCASSPGTASTNEKLFFGSGTQLSVL.

The chain employs TRBV9 and TRBJ1-4, with TRBD1 matching 7 bases. The CDR3 is 14 amino acids. Germline loops: CDR1 SGDLS, CDR2 YYNGEE. V lost 0 bases to trimming and J lost 8 bases; unmatched junction nucleotides: 4. The CDR3, as DNA: TGTGCCAGCAGCGTAGGACAGGGCCTAGAAAAACTGTTTTTT. Translation gives CASSVGQGLEKLFF.

This clone has only a few counts. This rearrangement joins TRBV5-1 to TRBJ2-1, with 7 bases that match TRBD2. The CDR3 contains 15 residues. Germline CDR1 SGHRS, CDR2 YFSETQ. Trimming at V came to 0 bases and at J to 4 bases, leaving 4 bases not matched to a gene. This CDR3 is CASSLALAAYNEQFF. CDR3 bases: TGCGCCAGCAGCTTGGCCCTAGCGGCATACAATGAGCAGTTCTTC.

This rearrangement joins TRBV13 to TRBJ2-7; D is possibly TRBD1 (6 bases). V was cut by 5 bases and J by 5 bases, with 10 bases left in between. This CDR3 is 12 amino acids long. Germline V lookup: CDR1 PRHDT, CDR2 FYEKMQ (reference sequence). This CDR3 is CASSQQGHEQYV. CDR3 DNA sequence: TGTGCCAGCAGCCAACAGGGCCACGAGCAGTACGTC.

The genes are TRBV28 and TRBJ2-5, with D perhaps matching TRBD1 (6 bases). V gave up 5 bases and J gave up 4 bases, with 14 bases separating them. There are 14 residues in the CDR3. Germline CDR1 reads MDHEN; CDR2 reads SYDVKM. The CDR3, as DNA: TGTGCCAGCAGTCCTTGGGGGCGAGGAGAGACCCAGTACTTC. Translation: CASSPWGRGETQYF.

The chain couples TRBV2 to TRBJ1-1; D gene uncertain. Germline V CDR1 and CDR2: SNHLY, FYNNEI. The CDR3 length is 14 residues. V was trimmed by 2 bases and J by 11 bases, leaving 18 bases between them. Here the CDR3 DNA reads TGTGCCAGCAGTGAAAGGTCAGGCCAAATGTGGGCTTTCTTT. Translated: CASSERSGQMWAFF.

This chain connects TRBV6-5 to TRBJ1-2; TRBD1 matches 11 bases. Trimming at V came to 5 bases and at J to 5 bases, leaving 7 bases not matched to a gene. The V gene's germline CDR1 is MNHEY and CDR2 SVGAGI. The CDR3 totals 15 residues. Here the CDR3 reads CASSQDRGRVYGYTF. In DNA, the CDR3 is TGTGCCAGCAGTCAGGACAGGGGGCGCGTATATGGCTACACCTTC.

The chain uses TRBV5-1 and TRBJ1-2, with 8 bases identical to TRBD1. This CDR3 spans 16 amino acids. From germline, CDR1 is SGHRS and CDR2 YFSETQ. Trimming took 3 bases from V and 6 from J; bases not matched to a gene: 13. The CDR3 region is CASSWGIDRGADGYTF. The DNA for the CDR3 is TGCGCCAGCAGCTGGGGGATCGACAGGGGTGCCGATGGCTACACCTTC.

CDR3 sequence reads: CASSLQREGQQFF. The CDR3 DNA reads TGTGCCAGCAGTCTCCAGCGGGAGGGCCAACAGTTCTTC. This sequence joins TRBV27 and TRBJ2-1; 10 nucleotides agree with TRBD2. The CDR3 consists of 13 residues. Germline trimming cut 5 bases from V and 13 bases from J; bases unmatched to any gene: 8. Per the germline V gene, CDR1 is MNHEY and CDR2 is SMNVEV (reference sequence).